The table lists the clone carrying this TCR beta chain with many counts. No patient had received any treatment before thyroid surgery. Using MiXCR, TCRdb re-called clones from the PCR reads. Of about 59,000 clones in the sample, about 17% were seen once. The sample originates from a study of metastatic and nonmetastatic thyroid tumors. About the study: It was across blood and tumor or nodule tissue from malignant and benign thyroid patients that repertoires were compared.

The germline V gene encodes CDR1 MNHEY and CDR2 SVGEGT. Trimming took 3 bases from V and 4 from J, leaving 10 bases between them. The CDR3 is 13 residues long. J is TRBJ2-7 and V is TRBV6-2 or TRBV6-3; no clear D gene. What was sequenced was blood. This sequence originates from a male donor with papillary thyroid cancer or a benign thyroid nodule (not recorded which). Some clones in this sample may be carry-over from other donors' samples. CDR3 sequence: CASSYTEQYEQYV. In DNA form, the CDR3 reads TGTGCCAGCAGTTATACAGAGCAATACGAGCAGTACGTC.